This T cell receptor (beta chain) was documented in a study of Graves' ophthalmopathy and Graves' hyperthyroidism. The overall study: The authors collected peripheral blood at initial diagnosis, before any treatment. Findings and caveats of the study: The 13-signature model separated ophthalmopathy from stable hyperthyroidism at 85% to 90% sensitivity and nearly 82% specificity.

The CDR3 runs to 15 residues. The germline CDR1 and CDR2 sequences are SGHAT and FQNNGV. With 5 bases removed from V and 1 base from J, the gap between germline ends came to 15 bases. The TCR beta CDR3 regions underwent amplification from RNA transcripts. First-round RT-PCR relied on HTBI primers, and a second-round multiplex PCR came next. TCRdb fed the multiplex PCR reads into MiXCR, producing one record per CDR3 protein. The sample carries hundreds of thousands of distinct CDR3 sequences, about a fifth recorded once. As concerns this clonotype: Its target is not known.

The TCR comes from a woman under 30 with stable Graves' hyperthyroidism. Some clones in this sample may be carry-over from other donors' samples. The chain carries TRBV11-2 and TRBJ2-7; the D is unclear. The specimen was peripheral blood. As DNA, the CDR3 is TGTGCCAGCAGCCTTGGTTCTCGGCCTTCCTACGAGCAGTACTTC. Its protein is CASSLGSRPSYEQYF.